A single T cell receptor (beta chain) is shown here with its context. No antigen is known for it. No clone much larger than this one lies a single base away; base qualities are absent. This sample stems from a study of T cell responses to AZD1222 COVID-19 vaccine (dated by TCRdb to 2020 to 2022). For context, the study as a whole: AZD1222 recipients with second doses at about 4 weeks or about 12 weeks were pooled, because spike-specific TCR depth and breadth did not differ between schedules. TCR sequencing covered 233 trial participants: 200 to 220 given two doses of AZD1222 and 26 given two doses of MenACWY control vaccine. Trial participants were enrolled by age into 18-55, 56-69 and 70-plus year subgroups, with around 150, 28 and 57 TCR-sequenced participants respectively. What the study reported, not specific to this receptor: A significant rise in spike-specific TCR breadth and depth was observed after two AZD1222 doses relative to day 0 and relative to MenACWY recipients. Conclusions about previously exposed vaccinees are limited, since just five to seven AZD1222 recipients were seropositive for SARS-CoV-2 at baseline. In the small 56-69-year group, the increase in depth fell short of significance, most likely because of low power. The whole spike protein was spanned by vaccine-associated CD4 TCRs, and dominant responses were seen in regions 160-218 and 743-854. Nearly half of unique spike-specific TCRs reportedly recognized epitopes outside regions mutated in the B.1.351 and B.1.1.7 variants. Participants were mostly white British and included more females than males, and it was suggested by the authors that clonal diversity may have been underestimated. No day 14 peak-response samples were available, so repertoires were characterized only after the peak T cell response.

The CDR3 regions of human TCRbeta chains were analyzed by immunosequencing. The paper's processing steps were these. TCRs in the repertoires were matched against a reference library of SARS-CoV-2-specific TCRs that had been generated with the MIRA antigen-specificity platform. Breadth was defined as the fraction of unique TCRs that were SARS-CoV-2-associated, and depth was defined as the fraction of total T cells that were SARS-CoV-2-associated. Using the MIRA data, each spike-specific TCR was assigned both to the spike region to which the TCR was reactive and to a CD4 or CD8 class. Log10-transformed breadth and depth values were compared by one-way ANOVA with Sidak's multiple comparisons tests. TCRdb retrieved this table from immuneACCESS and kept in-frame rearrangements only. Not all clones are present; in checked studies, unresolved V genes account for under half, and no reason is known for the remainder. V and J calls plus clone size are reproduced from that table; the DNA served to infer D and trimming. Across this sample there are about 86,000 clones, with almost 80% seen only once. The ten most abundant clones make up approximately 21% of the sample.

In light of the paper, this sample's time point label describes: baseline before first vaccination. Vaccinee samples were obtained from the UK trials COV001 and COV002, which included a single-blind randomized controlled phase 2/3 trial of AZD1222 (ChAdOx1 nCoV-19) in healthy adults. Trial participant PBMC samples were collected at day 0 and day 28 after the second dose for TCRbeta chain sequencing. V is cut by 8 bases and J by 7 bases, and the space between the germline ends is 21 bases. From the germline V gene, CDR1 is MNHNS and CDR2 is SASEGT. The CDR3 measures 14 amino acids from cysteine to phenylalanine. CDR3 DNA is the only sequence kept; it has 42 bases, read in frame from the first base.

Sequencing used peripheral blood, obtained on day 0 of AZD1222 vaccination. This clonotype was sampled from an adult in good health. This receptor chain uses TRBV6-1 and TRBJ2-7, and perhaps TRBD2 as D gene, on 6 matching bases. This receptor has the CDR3 CASSSGGVGGEQYF. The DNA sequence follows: TGTGCCAGCTCCTCCGGAGGGGTTGGGGGGGAGCAGTACTTC.